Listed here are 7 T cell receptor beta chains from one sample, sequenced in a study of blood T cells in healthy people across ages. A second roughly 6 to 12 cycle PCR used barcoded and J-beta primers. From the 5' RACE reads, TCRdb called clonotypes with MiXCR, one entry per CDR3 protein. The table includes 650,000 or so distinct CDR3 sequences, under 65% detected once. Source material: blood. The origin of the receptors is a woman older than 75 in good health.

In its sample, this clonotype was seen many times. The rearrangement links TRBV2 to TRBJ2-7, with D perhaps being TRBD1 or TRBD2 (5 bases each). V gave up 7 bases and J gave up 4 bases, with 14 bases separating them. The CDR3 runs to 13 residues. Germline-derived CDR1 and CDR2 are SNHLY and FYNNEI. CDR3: CASTLPGRYEQYF. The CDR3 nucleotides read TGTGCCAGCACCCTCCCGGGACGGTACGAGCAGTACTTC.

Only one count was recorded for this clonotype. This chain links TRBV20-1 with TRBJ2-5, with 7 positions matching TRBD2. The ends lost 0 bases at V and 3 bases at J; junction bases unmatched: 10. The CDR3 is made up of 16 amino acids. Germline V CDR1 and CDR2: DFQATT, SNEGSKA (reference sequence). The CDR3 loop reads CSARDLFGGGEETQYF. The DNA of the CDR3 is TGCAGTGCTAGAGATCTATTTGGGGGAGGGGAAGAGACCCAGTACTTC.

The CDR3 DNA follows: TGCGCCAGCAGCTTGGGACAGGCGGGCAATGAGCAGTTCTTC. Encoded protein: CASSLGQAGNEQFF. V gene TRBV5-1 combines with J gene TRBJ2-1, with D possibly being TRBD1 (6 bases). Trimming pared 0 bases from V and 6 bases from J, leaving 10 bases between. CDR1 and CDR2 (germline): SGHRS, YFSETQ. The CDR3 totals 14 residues.

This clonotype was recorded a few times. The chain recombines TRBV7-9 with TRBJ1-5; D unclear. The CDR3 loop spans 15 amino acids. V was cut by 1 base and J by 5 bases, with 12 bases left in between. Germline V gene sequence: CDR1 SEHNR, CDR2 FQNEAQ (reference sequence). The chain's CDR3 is CASSLGVFRDQPQHF. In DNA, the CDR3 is TGTGCCAGCAGCTTAGGTGTTTTTCGTGATCAGCCCCAGCATTTT.

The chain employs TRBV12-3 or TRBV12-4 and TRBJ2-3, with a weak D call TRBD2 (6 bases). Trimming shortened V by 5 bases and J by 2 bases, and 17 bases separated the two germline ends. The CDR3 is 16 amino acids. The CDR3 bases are TGTGCCAGCAGTCCCCGCAGTAGCGGCCTCACAGATACGCAGTATTTT. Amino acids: CASSPRSSGLTDTQYF.

CDR3 DNA sequence: TGCAGTGCTAGAGGGACAGTTCAAGAGACCCAGTACTTC. The encoded protein is CSARGTVQETQYF. The V and J genes are TRBV20-1 and TRBJ2-5, with D possibly TRBD1 on 6 matching bases. This CDR3 contains 13 residues. The V gene lost 1 base and the J gene lost 2 bases, with 8 bases spanning the gap. CDR1 and CDR2 (germline): DFQATT, SNEGSKA (reference sequence).

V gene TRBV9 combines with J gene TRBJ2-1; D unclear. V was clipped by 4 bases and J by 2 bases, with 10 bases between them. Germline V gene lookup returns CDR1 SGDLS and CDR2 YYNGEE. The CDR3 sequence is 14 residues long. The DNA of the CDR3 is TGTGCCAGCAGCCCTTTGATGGCCTACAATGAGCAGTTCTTC. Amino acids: CASSPLMAYNEQFF.